What follows are 7 T cell receptor beta chains derived from one specimen sequenced in a study of cytotoxic CD8 clonotypes in ibrutinib-treated CLL. Sequencing was performed with immunoSEQ multiplex PCR; in TCRdb, only in-frame clones are kept and a portion is missing. There are 200,000 to 250,000 clones in the sample; roughly 73% occur only once, and roughly an eighth lies in the top ten. The input for sequencing was PBMCs, taken after 12 months of ibrutinib treatment. Receptors were obtained from a human donor with chronic lymphocytic leukemia.

This clone has a single count. The genes are TRBV11-3 and TRBJ2-3; TRBD1 matches at 8 bases. The CDR3 length is 17 residues. The germline CDR1 and CDR2 sequences are SGHNT and YENEEA. The V and J ends lost 1 base and 4 bases, in that order; junction bases with no gene match: 10. The CDR3: CASSLGGTGMLADTQYF. The CDR3 nucleotides are TGTGCCAGCAGCTTAGGTGGGACAGGAATGTTGGCAGATACGCAGTATTTT.

The V gene is TRBV5-1, the J gene TRBJ2-7; TRBD1 aligns across 10 bases. This CDR3 region has 15 residues. Germline trimming cut 3 bases from V and 2 bases from J; bases unmatched to any gene: 5. The germline gives CDR1 SGHRS, CDR2 YFSETQ. The DNA of the CDR3 is TGCGCCAGCAGCTCGACAGGGGGCAACCCCTACGAGCAGTACTTC. The encoded protein is CASSSTGGNPYEQYF.

This chain connects TRBV5-1 to TRBJ2-1; TRBD2 aligns across 8 bases. Germline CDR1 SGHRS, CDR2 YFSETQ. The CDR3 is 17 residues long. The junction had 8 bases not matched to a gene; V was cut back by 0 bases and J by 3 bases. The chain's CDR3 is CASSLGGTSTNYNEQFF. CDR3 sequence (DNA): TGCGCCAGCAGCTTGGGCGGGACTAGTACTAACTACAATGAGCAGTTCTTC. The variable domain in full, completed from reference TRBV5-1 and TRBJ2-1, reads KAGVTQTPRYLIKTRGQQVTLSCSPISGHRSVSWYQQTPGQGLQFLFEYFSETQRNKGNFPGRFSGRQFSNSRSEMNVSTLELGDSALYLCASSLGGTSTNYNEQFFGPGTRLTVL.

This clone appeared a few times. The chain has TRBV9 and TRBJ2-5; maybe TRBD1 (6 bases). The CDR3 consists of 15 residues. CDR1 and CDR2 (germline): SGDLS, YYNGEE. V was clipped by 0 bases and J by 4 bases, with 13 bases between them. CDR3 amino acids: CASSVGSAGAETQYF. The CDR3 nucleotides are TGTGCCAGCAGCGTAGGATCAGCAGGGGCAGAGACCCAGTACTTC.

The J gene is TRBJ2-3, the V gene TRBV25-1, with 14 nucleotides matching TRBD2. J was trimmed by 4 bases and V by 4 bases; bases with no gene match: 4. This CDR3 has 16 amino acids. Germline CDR1 MGHDK, CDR2 SYGVNS. The CDR3 reads CASSAGTSGGPDTQYF. For the CDR3, the DNA is TGTGCCAGCAGTGCCGGGACTAGCGGGGGACCAGATACGCAGTATTTT.

The chain links TRBV11-2 to TRBJ1-1; D is perhaps TRBD1 (5 bases). This CDR3 is 15 amino acids long. Per the germline V gene, CDR1 is SGHAT and CDR2 is FQNNGV. The ends were cut back, 7 bases at V and 5 bases at J, with 20 bases in the middle. The CDR3 DNA reads as TGTGCCAGCACCCCCCCGCGGGACCCGTTAACTGAAGCTTTCTTT. It translates to CASTPPRDPLTEAFF.

J is TRBJ2-7 and V is TRBV28, with 9 bases fitting TRBD1. The length of the CDR3 is 14 residues. Germline CDR1 is MDHEN and CDR2 is SYDVKM. V was pared by 6 bases and J by 4 bases, with 7 bases of the junction left unmatched. This chain's CDR3 is CASRPPGQGYEQYF. The CDR3 DNA reads TGTGCCAGCAGGCCCCCGGGACAGGGTTACGAGCAGTACTTC.